This T cell receptor (beta chain) was obtained from a study of neurological immune-mediated disorders. With 10-nucleotide random UMIs included, cDNA was synthesized by 5'RACE. Each CDR3 protein is one row after TCRdb ran MiXCR on the 5' RACE reads. Among about 19,000 distinct CDR3 sequences listed, approximately 7.3% were seen once. The sample holds many counts of this clonotype. The origin of this receptor is a woman aged 25-40 years with HTLV-1-associated myelopathy (HAM/TSP). The sample consisted of CD8+ T cells from blood.

The CDR3 nucleotides are TGCAGTGCTAGAGACTCCTTTAGCGGGGCCGGCTACGAGCAGTACTTC. Translation: CSARDSFSGAGYEQYF. The chain has TRBV20-1 and TRBJ2-7; the match to TRBD2 covers 8 bases. Germline CDR1 and CDR2: DFQATT and SNEGSKA (reference sequence). Trimming removed 0 bases from V and 3 bases from J; junction bases left unmatched: 10. This CDR3 has 16 amino acids.